This T cell receptor (beta chain) comes out of a study of blood T cell repertoires in COVID-19. Turning to the study itself: Spain, Italy and the United States supplied samples that represented acute and convalescent COVID-19. T cells, B-cell-depleted T cells, or PBMCs supplied cDNA or gDNA.

Original methodology: Estimated nucleated cell counts came from reference gene primer amplification. Profiled with immunoSEQ multiplex PCR; TCRdb holds only in-frame clones, not every one. V and J calls and clone size are those listed in that table; D and trimming were worked out from the DNA. The data contain about 180,000 clones, roughly 87% of them seen just once; the ten biggest clones take up roughly 1.6%. The CDR3 sequence is 16 residues long. CDR1 and CDR2 (germline): SNHLY, FYNNEI. Between the trimmed V and J ends, which lost 6 bases and 7 bases, there was a span of 21 bases. The source material was peripheral blood. The V gene is TRBV2, the J gene TRBJ2-2, with D possibly matching TRBD1 (5 bases). The source is a woman aged 50 to 60 with acute or convalescent COVID-19. The CDR3 region is CASSLFFDRRDGELFF. In DNA, the CDR3 is TGTGCCAGCAGCCTCTTTTTCGACAGAAGGGACGGGGAGCTGTTTTTT.